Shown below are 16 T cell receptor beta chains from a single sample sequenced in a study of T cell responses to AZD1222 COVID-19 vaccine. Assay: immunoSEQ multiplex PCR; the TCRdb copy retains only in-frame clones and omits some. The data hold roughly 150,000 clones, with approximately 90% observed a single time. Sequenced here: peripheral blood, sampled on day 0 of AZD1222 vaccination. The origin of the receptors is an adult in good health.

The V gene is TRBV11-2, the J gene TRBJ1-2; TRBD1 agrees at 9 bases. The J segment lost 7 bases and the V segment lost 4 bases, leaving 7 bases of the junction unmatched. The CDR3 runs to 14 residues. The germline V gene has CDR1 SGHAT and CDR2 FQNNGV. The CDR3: CASSSRDRASGYTF. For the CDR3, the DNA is TGTGCCAGCAGCTCCCGGGACAGGGCCTCTGGCTACACCTTC.

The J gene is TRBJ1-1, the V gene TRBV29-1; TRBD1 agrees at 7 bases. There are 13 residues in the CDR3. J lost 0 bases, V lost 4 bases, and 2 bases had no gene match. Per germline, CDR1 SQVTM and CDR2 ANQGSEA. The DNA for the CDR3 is TGCAGCGTTGGGGGACAGCTGAACACTGAAGCTTTCTTT. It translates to CSVGGQLNTEAFF.

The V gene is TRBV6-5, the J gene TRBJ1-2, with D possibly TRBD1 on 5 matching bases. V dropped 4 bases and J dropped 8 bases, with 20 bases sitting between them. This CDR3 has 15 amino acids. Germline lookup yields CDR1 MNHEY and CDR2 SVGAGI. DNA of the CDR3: TGTGCCAGCAGTTTCAGGGAATTAGGTTTGGGGGGCTACACCTTC. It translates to CASSFRELGLGGYTF.

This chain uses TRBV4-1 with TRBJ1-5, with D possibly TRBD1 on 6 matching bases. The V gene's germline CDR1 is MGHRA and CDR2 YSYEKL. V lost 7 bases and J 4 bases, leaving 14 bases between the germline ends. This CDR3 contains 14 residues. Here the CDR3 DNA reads TGCGCCAGCACCCCGGACAGTATTAATCAGCCCCAGCATTTT. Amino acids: CASTPDSINQPQHF.

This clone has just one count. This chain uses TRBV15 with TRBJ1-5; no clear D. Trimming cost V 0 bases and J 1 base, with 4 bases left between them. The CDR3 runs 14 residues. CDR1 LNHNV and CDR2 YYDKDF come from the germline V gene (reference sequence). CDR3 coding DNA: TGTGCCACCAGCAGAGAAAAGAGCAATCAGCCCCAGCATTTT. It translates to CATSREKSNQPQHF.

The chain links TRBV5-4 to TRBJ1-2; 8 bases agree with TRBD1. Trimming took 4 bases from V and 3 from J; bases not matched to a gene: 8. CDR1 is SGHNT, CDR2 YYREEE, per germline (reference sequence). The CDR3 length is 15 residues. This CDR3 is CASSPRAGGHYGYTF. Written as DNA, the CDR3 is TGTGCCAGCAGCCCCCGCGCAGGGGGCCACTATGGCTACACCTTC. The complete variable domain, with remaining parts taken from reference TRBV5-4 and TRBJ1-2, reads ETGVTQSPTHLIKTRGQQVTLRCSSQSGHNTVSWYQQALGQGPQFIFQYYREEENGRGNFPPRFSGLQFPNYSSELNVNALELDDSALYLCASSPRAGGHYGYTFGSGTRLTVV.

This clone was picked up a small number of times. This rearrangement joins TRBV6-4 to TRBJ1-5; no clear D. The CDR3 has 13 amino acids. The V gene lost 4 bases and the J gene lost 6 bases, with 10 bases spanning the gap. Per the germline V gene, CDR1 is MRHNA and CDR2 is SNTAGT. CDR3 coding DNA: TGTGCCAGCAGTGCGGAGGGAATTCAGCCCCAGCATTTT. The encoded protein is CASSAEGIQPQHF.

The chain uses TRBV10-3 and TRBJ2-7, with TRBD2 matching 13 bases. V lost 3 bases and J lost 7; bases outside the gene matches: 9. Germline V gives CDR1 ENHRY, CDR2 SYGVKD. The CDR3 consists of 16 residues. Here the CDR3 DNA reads TGTGCCATCAGTGACTCCGGGACTAGCGGGATCGGGGAGCAGTACTTC. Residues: CAISDSGTSGIGEQYF.

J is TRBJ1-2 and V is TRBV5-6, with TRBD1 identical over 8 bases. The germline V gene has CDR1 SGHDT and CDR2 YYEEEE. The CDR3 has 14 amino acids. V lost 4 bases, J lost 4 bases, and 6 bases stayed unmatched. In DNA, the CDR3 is TGTGCCAGCAGCCCCGCAGGGGGCTTCTATGGCTACACCTTC. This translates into CASSPAGGFYGYTF.

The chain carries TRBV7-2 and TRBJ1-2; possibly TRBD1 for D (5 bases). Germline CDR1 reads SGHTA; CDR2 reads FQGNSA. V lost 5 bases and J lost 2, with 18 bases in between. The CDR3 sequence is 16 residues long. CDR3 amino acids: CASSPFTTRGNYGYTF. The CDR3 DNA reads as TGTGCCAGCAGCCCATTTACAACGAGGGGCAACTATGGCTACACCTTC.

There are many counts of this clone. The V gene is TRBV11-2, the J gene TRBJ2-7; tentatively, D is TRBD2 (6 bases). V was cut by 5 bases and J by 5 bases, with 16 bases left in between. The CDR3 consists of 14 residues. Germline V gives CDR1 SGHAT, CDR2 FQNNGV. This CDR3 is CASSRPGEVNEQYF. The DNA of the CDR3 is TGTGCCAGCAGCCGGCCGGGGGAGGTGAACGAGCAGTACTTC.

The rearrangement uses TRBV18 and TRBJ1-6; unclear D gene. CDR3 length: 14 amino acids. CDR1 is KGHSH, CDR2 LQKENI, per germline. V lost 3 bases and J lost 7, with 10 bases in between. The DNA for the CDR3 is TGTGCCAGCTCACCGGGATTTCCCAATTCACCCCTCCACTTT. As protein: CASSPGFPNSPLHF.

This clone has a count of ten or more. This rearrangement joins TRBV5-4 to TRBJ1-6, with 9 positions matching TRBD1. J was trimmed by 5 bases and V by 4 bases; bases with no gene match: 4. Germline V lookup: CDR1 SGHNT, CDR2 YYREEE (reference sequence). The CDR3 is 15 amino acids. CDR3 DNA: TGTGCCAGCAGCGGTACAGGGGGCAATAATTCACCCCTCCACTTT. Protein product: CASSGTGGNNSPLHF.

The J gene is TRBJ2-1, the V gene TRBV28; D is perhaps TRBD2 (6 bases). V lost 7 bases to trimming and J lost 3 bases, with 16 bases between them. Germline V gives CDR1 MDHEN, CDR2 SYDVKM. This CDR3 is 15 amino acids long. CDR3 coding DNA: TGTGCCAGCATCTCAGGTAGCGGTCTCTACAATGAGCAGTTCTTC. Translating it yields CASISGSGLYNEQFF.

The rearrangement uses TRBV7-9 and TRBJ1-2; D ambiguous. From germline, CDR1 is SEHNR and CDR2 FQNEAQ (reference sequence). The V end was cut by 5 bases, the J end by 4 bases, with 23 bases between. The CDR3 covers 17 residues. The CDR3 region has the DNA TGTGCCAGCAGCGTAAGTCCCACAGAGTGGAACTTCTATGGCTACACCTTC. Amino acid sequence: CASSVSPTEWNFYGYTF.

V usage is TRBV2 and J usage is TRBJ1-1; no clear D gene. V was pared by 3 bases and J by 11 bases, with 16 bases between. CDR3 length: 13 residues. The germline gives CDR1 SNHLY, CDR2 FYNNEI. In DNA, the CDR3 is TGTGCCAGCAGTGATAGTCGAGGGTTCCGGGCTTTCTTT. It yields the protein CASSDSRGFRAFF.